This T cell receptor beta chain was captured by sequencing in a study of shared clonotypes between healthy human individuals (dated by TCRdb to the early 2020s). Study-level background: The cohort comprised two women and three men aged 18 to 49 years. Per donor, three plates each were used for CD4 naive and CD4 memory, two for CD8 naive, and one for CD8 memory. To estimate repertoire size and how much clonotype sharing occurs between individuals, the study deeply sequenced the blood TCR repertoires of several healthy adults. To increase sequencing depth and limit assay-specific biases, TCR repertoire library preparation and sequencing were carried out by different laboratories using diverse techniques. Each donor's leukapheresis produced roughly between roughly 0.85 and 9.5 billion PBMCs. Results and caveats for the whole study, not just this receptor: Sharing across several donors was observed for 5% to 6.5% of naive CD4, 3.5% of naive CD8, roughly 2.3% of memory CD4, and about 0.4% of memory CD8 clonotypes. Sampling was restricted to blood, and TCR repertoires in tissues likely differ from the TCR repertoires found in blood. The genetic and exposure-history diversity represented was limited by the small number of donors. Based on pairwise subsampling, the degree of clonotype sharing among donors was expected to be affected by sequencing depth. Incomplete sequencing was indicated by rarefaction of sorted-subset datasets, despite the large sequencing depth. Naive subsets generally had larger estimated clonotype richness than memory subsets did. Compared with non-shared clonotypes, clonotypes shared by all four sorted-subset donors had higher generation probabilities.

Comment on this clone: It has no known antigen specificity. Base qualities are not at hand, and no much larger clone is one base apart.

Using the deep immunoSEQ assay, multiplex PCR amplified TCR CDR3 regions from genomic DNA. Extracted genomic DNA from each cell subset was spread evenly across all wells of several immunoSEQ 96-well plates, with each plate serving as a replicate. For sorted subsets, each replicate PCR was loaded with 200 ng genomic DNA, equivalent to 30,000 or so T cell genomes. Purified libraries were measured with a Qubit 3.0 fluorometer, size-checked on a Bioanalyzer 2100, and measured again with the KAPA Library Quantification kit. Each immunoSEQ 96-well plate was sequenced on its own single-read 150-cycle Illumina NextSeq 550 flow cell. Concerning the study's data processing: Because the immunoSEQ output held only junctional sequences and lacked quality scores, the filtering could not match the filtering applied to full-length reads. Sequences were annotated with PyIR, a Python wrapper for IgBLAST v1.9, using IMGT germline references to assign V/J genes and CDR3. Reads with weak V/J assignments (E-value above 1e-6), missing CDR3, stop codons, out-of-frame junctions, or ambiguous translated residues were removed. V3J clonotypes were defined as sequences sharing an identical inferred V gene, J gene, and CDR3 amino acid sequence. Percentage overlap between repertoires was computed as shared unique clonotypes divided by the size of the smaller repertoire. Three approaches were used to assess repertoire richness: RTK rarefaction, the Chao1 estimator, and Recon v2.1 estimates of unobserved clonotypes. OLGA was used to compute generation probabilities for all TCRbeta clonotypes that the gDNA method yielded from a few donors. Held by TCRdb, this immuneACCESS table contains in-frame sequences only and omits some clones. Under half of the omission traces to an unresolved V gene where checked; the cause of the rest is unknown. V, J and clone size derive from that table, while D and trimming were established from the DNA sequence. This sample gives roughly 2.5 million clones in total; around nine tenths of them show up just once. Under 0.15% of the sample comes from the top ten.

Sequences ENHRY (CDR1) and SYGVKD (CDR2) are obtained from the germline V gene. The CDR3 contains 16 residues, cysteine and phenylalanine counted. Only the CDR3 DNA stays, 48 bases, in frame from base 1. V gives up 0 bases and J gives up 5 bases, and the segment between their germline ends measures 11 bases. Healthy HIV-negative adults with no recently reported acute infections or vaccinations were included as donors. All donors were Caucasian adults living in Nashville, Tennessee, USA. CD4+ T cells were enriched through magnetic negative selection, after which naive cells were positively selected on CD45RA and the remaining negative fraction served as the memory subset. After blood collection by leukapheresis, PBMCs were isolated using Ficoll-Histopaque density gradient centrifugation and then cryopreserved in the vapor phase of liquid nitrogen. Analytical flow cytometry was used to check the purity and quantity of each magnetically sorted T cell population. Genomic DNA was isolated from each sorted fraction and quantified by UV absorbance on a Nanodrop 2000c.

The sequencing sample was made of naive CD4+ T cells sorted from blood. Interpreted using the paper, the cell subset or site label stands for: CD45RA+ positively selected. The V and J segments used are TRBV10-3 and TRBJ1-6; the D gene is perhaps TRBD1, on 6 matching bases. The receptor was derived from a young man in good health. The CDR3 loop reads CAISESARGDNSPLHF. The nucleotide sequence is TGTGCCATCAGTGAGTCGGCCAGGGGCGATAATTCACCCCTCCACTTT.